This T cell receptor beta chain was recorded in a study of blood T cells in healthy people across ages (dated by TCRdb to between 2014 and 2017). Regarding the research as a whole: In model experiments, template switching captured roughly one uniquely barcoded TCR beta cDNA molecule for every two T cells. The donors were split into four age groups: young (average around 15 years), middle-aged (roughly 40), aged (more than 55) and long-lived (approximately 80). Two additional independent replicas of 1 million unique cDNA reads from the same blood draw were analyzed for two donors (one aged 18 to 30 and one aged 80 or older). Age-related changes in TCR beta repertoire diversity were measured in the study by deep sequencing normalized with unique cDNA molecular identifiers.

The library was generated by 5' RACE. The sequencer listed for this sample is Illumina HiSeq 2500. The second PCR ran for roughly 7 to 11 cycles and used a J-beta primer mix along with a sample-barcoded 5' primer. A unique molecular identifier was introduced onto each TCR beta cDNA molecule by a template-switch 5' adaptor carrying 12 random nucleotides. Each sample yielded at least 2.5 million CDR3-containing paired-end reads. First-strand cDNA synthesis was performed from all RNA using the Mint cDNA synthesis kit, with priming by a TRBC-specific oligonucleotide. Following uracil-DNA glycosylase treatment, a first 18-cycle PCR with universal primers M1SS and BC2_uni_R was performed on all cDNA. Concerning the study's data processing: Each sample was normalized by randomly selecting 1 million high-quality reads, each carrying a distinct molecular identifier. Reads with shared molecular identifiers were discarded instead of being binned into consensus sequences. CDR3 identification, clonotype clustering and error correction used MiTCR with a Q25 quality threshold and the strictest error-elimination algorithm. A nonparametric unseen species model with Euler transformation was used to estimate lower-bound total TCR beta diversity. Clones were called with MiXCR by TCRdb after fastp trimmed the public reads at Q25, and only in-frame beta chains were retained. Entries are consolidated by CDR3 protein sequence, retaining the most common genes and DNA. The V and J calls were determined by TCRdb, not by the authors. The sample profile shows 800,000 to 950,000 distinct CDR3 sequences; roughly 29% of them were found once. Roughly 10% of the sample comes from the top ten.

The research as a whole found: Because the CMV infection status of the donors was unknown, age-related changes in expanded clonotypes may potentially have been confounded. The long-lived group showed more naive CD4+ T cells, fewer expanded clones and increased TCR diversity than the aged group, suggesting age selection. Estimates of total diversity based on one million sequenced T cells were considered lower bounds and underestimates. Since profiling was done on bulk unsorted PBMCs, naive and antigen-experienced compartments could not be conclusively compared. Observed TCR beta diversity correlated strongly with the percentage of naive T cells measured by flow cytometry. As age increased, observed TCR beta diversity per million T cells dropped in a roughly linear way, and a significant reduction was already evident by age about 40.

Donors were approximately 42 systemically healthy Caucasian individuals from Russia aged roughly 6 to 90 years. Roughly 11 milliliters of peripheral blood were drawn from each donor into EDTA-treated Vacutainer tubes. Ficoll-Paque density-gradient centrifugation was used to isolate PBMCs, with at least 6.5 million per sample. Total RNA was extracted from PBMCs with Trizol reagent, with at least 5 micrograms obtained per sample. The percentages of naive CD45RAhigh/CD27high T cells were determined by flow cytometry on a PBMC aliquot from every donor. V gives up 4 bases and J gives up 2 bases, and the segment between their germline ends measures 8 bases. The CDR3 runs 13 amino acids, cysteine and phenylalanine included. This entry keeps only the CDR3 DNA: 39 bases, framed from base 1. As encoded in the germline V gene, CDR1 is MNHNS while CDR2 is SASEGT. Only a few counts were recorded for this clonotype. No antigen is known for it. Base quality data are lacking; no much larger clone is found one base away.

In addition, the sample was reused for a study of T cells of mothers and their children. According to the second study: Nine systemically healthy Caucasian individuals served as donors, namely three mothers together with their six children. cDNA synthesis used all of the extracted RNA, with around 1.5 ug of RNA in each 15 ul reaction. In the second PCR, sample barcodes and 2-4 random nucleotides were introduced via the M1S primer. Over 9 million TCR beta CDR3 reads were obtained for each mother, and millions of reads were obtained for each child. TCR recombination output is similarly shaped by thymic selection in related and unrelated pairs, with a minor effect exerted by inherited differences. Normalized repertoire overlap was always slightly but never significantly higher in related than unrelated mother-child pairs. With a sensitivity of about 100 clones per million clonotypes, no persistent microchimeric T cell clones were detected. To look for features that set related mother-child pairs apart from unrelated individuals, the researchers ran deep NGS to compare the TCR beta repertoires of mothers and children. The mean age was roughly 36 +/- 4 years for the mothers and approximately 11 +/- 4 years for the children. Libraries were sequenced on Illumina HiSeq 2000 with 100+100 nt paired-end reads after adapter ligation with NEBNext reagents. To prevent cross-contamination, the mother and child libraries were prepared a month apart and were sequenced in separate runs. Between about 500,000 and 2,100,000 distinct TCR beta clonotypes were identified per donor. Naive TCR beta clonotypes were estimated from low-frequency clonotypes matched to each donor's FACS-determined naive share, without sorting.

This receptor was identified in a woman in her forties in good health. The chain is assembled from TRBV6-1 and TRBJ1-1; no confident D gene assignment can be made. The sequenced sample consisted of blood. The DNA sequence reads TGTGCCAGCAGTGGGGTATCTAACACTGAAGCTTTCTTT. Translated, it gives CASSGVSNTEAFF.